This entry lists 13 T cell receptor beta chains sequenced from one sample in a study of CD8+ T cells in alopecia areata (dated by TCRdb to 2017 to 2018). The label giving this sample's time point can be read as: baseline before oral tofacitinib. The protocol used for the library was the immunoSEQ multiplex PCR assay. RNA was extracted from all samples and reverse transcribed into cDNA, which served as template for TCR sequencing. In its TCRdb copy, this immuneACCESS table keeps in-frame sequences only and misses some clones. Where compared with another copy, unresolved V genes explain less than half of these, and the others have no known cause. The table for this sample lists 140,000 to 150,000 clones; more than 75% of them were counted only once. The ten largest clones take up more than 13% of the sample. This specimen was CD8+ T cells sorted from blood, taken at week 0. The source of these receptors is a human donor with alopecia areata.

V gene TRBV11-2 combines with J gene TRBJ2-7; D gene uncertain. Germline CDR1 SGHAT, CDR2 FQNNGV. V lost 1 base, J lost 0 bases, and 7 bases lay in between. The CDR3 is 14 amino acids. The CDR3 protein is CASSLGPSSYEQYF. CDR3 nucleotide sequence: TGTGCCAGCAGCTTAGGCCCGAGCTCCTACGAGCAGTACTTC.

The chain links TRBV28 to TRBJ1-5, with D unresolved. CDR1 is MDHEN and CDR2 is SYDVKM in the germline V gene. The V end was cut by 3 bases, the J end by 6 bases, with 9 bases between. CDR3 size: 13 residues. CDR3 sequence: CASSFLGGQPQHF. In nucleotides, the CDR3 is TGTGCCAGCAGTTTTTTAGGCGGTCAGCCCCAGCATTTT.

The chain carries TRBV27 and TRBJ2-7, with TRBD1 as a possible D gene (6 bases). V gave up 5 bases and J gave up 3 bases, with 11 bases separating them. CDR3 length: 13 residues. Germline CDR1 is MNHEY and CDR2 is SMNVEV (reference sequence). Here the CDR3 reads CASSQGPLYEQYF. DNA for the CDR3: TGTGCCAGCAGTCAGGGGCCCCTCTACGAGCAGTACTTC.

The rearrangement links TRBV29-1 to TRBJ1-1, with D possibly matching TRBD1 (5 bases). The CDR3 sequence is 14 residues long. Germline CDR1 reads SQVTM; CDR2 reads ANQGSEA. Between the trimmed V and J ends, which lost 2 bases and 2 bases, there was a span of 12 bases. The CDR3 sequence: CSVESGHLNTEAFF. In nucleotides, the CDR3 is TGCAGCGTTGAATCCGGACACCTTAACACTGAAGCTTTCTTT. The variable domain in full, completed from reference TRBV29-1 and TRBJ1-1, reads SAVISQKPSRDICQRGTSLTIQCQVDSQVTMMFWYRQQPGQSLTLIATANQGSEATYESGFVIDKFPISRPNLTFSTLTVSNMSPEDSSIYLCSVESGHLNTEAFFGQGTRLTVV.

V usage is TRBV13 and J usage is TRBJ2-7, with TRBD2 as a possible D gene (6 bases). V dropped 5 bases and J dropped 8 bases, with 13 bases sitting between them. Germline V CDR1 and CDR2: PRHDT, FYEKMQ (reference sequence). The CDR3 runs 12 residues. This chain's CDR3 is CASSGVGGKQYF. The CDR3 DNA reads TGTGCCAGCAGCGGAGTGGGGGGTAAGCAGTACTTC.

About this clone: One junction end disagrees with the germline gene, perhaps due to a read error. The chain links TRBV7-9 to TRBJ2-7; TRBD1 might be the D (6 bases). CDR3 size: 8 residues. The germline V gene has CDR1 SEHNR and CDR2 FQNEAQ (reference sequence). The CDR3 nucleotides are TGTGCCAGCAGCGACAGGATCTTC. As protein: CASSDRIF.

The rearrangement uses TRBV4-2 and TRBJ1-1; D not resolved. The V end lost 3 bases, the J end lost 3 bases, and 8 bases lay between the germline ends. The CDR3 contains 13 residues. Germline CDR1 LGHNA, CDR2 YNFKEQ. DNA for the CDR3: TGTGCCAGCAGCCAGGGCGCGGACACTGAAGCTTTCTTT. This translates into CASSQGADTEAFF.

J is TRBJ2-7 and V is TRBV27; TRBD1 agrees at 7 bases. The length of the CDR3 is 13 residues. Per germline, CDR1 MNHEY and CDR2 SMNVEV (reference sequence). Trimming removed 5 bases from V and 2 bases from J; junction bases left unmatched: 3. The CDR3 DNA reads TGTGCCAGCAGTCCGGACAGGACCTACGAGCAGTACTTC. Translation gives CASSPDRTYEQYF.

The CDR3 sequence is CASSWGRGADTEAFF. DNA of the CDR3: TGTGCCAGCAGCTGGGGTAGAGGTGCGGACACTGAAGCTTTCTTT. The rearrangement joins TRBV7-9 to TRBJ1-1; D is unresolved. Trimming left V 4 bases short and J 3 bases short, with 15 bases between. Per germline, CDR1 SEHNR and CDR2 FQNEAQ (reference sequence). The length of the CDR3 is 15 residues.

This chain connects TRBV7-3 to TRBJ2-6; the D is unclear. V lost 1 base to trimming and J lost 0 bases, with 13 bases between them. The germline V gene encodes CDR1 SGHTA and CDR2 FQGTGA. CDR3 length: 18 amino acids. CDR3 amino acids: CASSLNPLFHSGANVLTF. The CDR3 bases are TGTGCCAGCAGCTTAAATCCACTGTTCCACTCTGGGGCCAACGTCCTGACTTTC.

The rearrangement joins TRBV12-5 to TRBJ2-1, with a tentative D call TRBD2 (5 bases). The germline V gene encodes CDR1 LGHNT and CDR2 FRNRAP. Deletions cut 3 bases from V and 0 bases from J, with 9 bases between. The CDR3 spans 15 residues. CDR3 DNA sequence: TGTGCTAGTGGTTTCGGCGGGCGCTCCTACAATGAGCAGTTCTTC. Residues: CASGFGGRSYNEQFF.

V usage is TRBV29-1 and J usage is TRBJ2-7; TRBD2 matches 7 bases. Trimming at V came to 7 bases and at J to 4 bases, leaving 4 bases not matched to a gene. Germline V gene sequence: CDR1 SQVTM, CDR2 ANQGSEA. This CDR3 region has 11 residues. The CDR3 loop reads CSGGEGYEQYF. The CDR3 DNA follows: TGCAGCGGCGGGGAGGGGTACGAGCAGTACTTC.

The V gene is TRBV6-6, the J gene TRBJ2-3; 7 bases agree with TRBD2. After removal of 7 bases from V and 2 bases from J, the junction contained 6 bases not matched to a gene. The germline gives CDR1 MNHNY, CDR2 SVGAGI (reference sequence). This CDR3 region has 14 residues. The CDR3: CASTAGAYTDTQYF. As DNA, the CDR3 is TGTGCCAGCACCGCGGGAGCCTACACAGATACGCAGTATTTT.